This TCR beta chain came from a study of T cells after yellow fever vaccination. About the study: For low cell numbers, libraries were made with SMART-Seq v4 Ultra Low Input.

This clonotype was recorded many times. Its antigen remains unknown. General study points: By day 5 rather than day 15, the secondary response had peaked, though it was weaker.

A process of 5'RACE template switching, which added a universal primer site and UMIs, was used to make TCR cDNA. TCRdb re-analysed the 5' RACE reads in MiXCR, keeping a single row per CDR3 protein. The sample has a few hundred thousand distinct CDR3 sequences, approximately 3% seen once. CDR3 length: 16 residues. The V and J ends lost 5 bases and 0 bases respectively, with 14 bases between them. The germline V gene has CDR1 MNHEY and CDR2 SVGAGI. The material sequenced was CD4+ T cells sorted from PBMCs, taken 10 days after the yellow fever booster vaccination. This TCR derives from a young man who received the YFV17D yellow fever vaccine. The V call is TRBV6-5, the J call TRBJ1-3; maybe TRBD1 (5 bases). In DNA, the CDR3 is TGTGCCAGCAGTCCGGGACGGACCTTCTCTGGAAACACCATATATTTT. Its protein product is CASSPGRTFSGNTIYF.